This passage covers 9 T cell receptor beta chains from one sample sequenced in a study of cytomegalovirus exposure and HLA in healthy donors. The PCR had 60 Vbeta and 13 Jbeta primers. Using immunoSEQ multiplex PCR, the repertoire was profiled, and TCRdb retains in-frame clones only, with some absent. The sample includes some 150,000 clones, roughly 83% seen only once; the top ten take roughly 4.5%. The sample consisted of PBMCs. These receptors came from a man in his forties in good health and CMV-seropositive.

The gene calls are TRBV5-1 and TRBJ1-4; maybe TRBD1 (6 bases). Per the germline V gene, CDR1 is SGHRS and CDR2 is YFSETQ. Between the trimmed V and J ends, which lost 0 bases and 4 bases, there was a span of 10 bases. The length of the CDR3 is 15 residues. CDR3: CASSLETGYNEKLFF. The CDR3, as DNA: TGCGCCAGCAGCTTGGAGACAGGTTATAATGAAAAACTGTTTTTT.

This chain links TRBV5-6 with TRBJ1-6; the D is unclear. The V end was cut by 1 base, the J end by 9 bases, with 11 bases between. The CDR3 has 14 residues. Looked up from germline, CDR1 is SGHDT and CDR2 is YYEEEE. CDR3 residues: CASSLLSVVSPLHF. CDR3 DNA: TGTGCCAGCAGCTTGCTCTCGGTGGTTTCACCCCTCCACTTT.

This clone appeared a few times. Written as DNA, the CDR3 is TGTGCCAGCAGCGCGGGGACGGTGGGGGTATGGGAAAAACTGTTTTTT. Translation: CASSAGTVGVWEKLFF. The J gene is TRBJ1-4, the V gene TRBV7-9; tentatively, D is TRBD1 (5 bases). There are 16 residues in the CDR3. Trimming took off 5 bases at V and 8 bases at J, with 21 bases between the two ends. Germline V gene data show CDR1 as SEHNR and CDR2 as FQNEAQ (reference sequence).

This clone was picked up one time. V and J are TRBV30 and TRBJ2-3; possibly TRBD1 for D (5 bases). CDR1 and CDR2 from the germline V gene are GTSNPN and SVGIG (reference sequence). V shed 4 bases and J shed 4 bases, with 15 bases lying between them. The CDR3 sequence is 14 residues long. The CDR3 nucleotides are TGTGCCTGGACCGGCCAGGGTCTCCCAGATACGCAGTATTTT. Translated: CAWTGQGLPDTQYF.

The chain combines TRBV9 with TRBJ2-1; 8 bases are a match to TRBD2. CDR1 SGDLS and CDR2 YYNGEE come from the germline V gene. The CDR3 has 16 residues. Germline trimming cut 4 bases from V and 4 bases from J; bases unmatched to any gene: 10. For the CDR3, the DNA is TGTGCCAGCAGCACGGGGGGGGCTCACGGATACAATGAGCAGTTCTTC. Protein sequence: CASSTGGAHGYNEQFF.

This sequence joins TRBV13 and TRBJ1-6; D is perhaps TRBD1 (5 bases). The CDR3 has 14 residues. The germline V gene has CDR1 PRHDT and CDR2 FYEKMQ (reference sequence). V shed 6 bases and J shed 6 bases, with 12 bases lying between them. The CDR3 DNA reads TGTGCCAGCAGTACCCAGGGAATTAATTCACCCCTCCACTTT. Translation: CASSTQGINSPLHF.

The chain carries TRBV9 and TRBJ1-2; 9 nucleotides align to TRBD1. The germline gives CDR1 SGDLS, CDR2 YYNGEE. This CDR3 is 17 amino acids long. Trimming cost V 4 bases and J 6 bases; bases outside gene matches: 16. Here the CDR3 DNA reads TGTGCCAGCAGCTCTTATTTGGGACAGGGAACAAACCATGGCTACACCTTC. Its protein is CASSSYLGQGTNHGYTF.

This clone showed up just a few times. The genes are TRBV2 and TRBJ1-6; 8 nucleotides agree with TRBD1. The germline V gene has CDR1 SNHLY and CDR2 FYNNEI. CDR3 length: 14 residues. V lost 6 bases to trimming and J lost 12 bases; unmatched junction nucleotides: 10. In DNA, the CDR3 is TGTGCCAGCAGGGGGGGACAGGCACGCAGACCCCTCCACTTT. Encoded protein: CASRGGQARRPLHF. The full variable domain, completed using reference TRBV2 and TRBJ1-6, is EPEVTQTPSHQVTQMGQEVILRCVPISNHLYFYWYRQILGQKVEFLVSFYNNEISEKSEIFDDQFSVERPDGSNFTLKIRSTKLEDSAMYFCASRGGQARRPLHFGNGTRLTVT.

CDR3 protein: CAISESGQGVLNTEAFF. The CDR3 DNA reads TGTGCCATCAGTGAGTCAGGACAGGGGGTTTTGAACACTGAAGCTTTCTTT. The chain joins TRBV10-3 to TRBJ1-1; 10 nucleotides agree with TRBD1. The CDR3 extends over 17 amino acids. The V segment lost 0 bases and the J segment 0 bases; nucleotides outside the gene matches: 4. Germline V gene data show CDR1 as ENHRY and CDR2 as SYGVKD.